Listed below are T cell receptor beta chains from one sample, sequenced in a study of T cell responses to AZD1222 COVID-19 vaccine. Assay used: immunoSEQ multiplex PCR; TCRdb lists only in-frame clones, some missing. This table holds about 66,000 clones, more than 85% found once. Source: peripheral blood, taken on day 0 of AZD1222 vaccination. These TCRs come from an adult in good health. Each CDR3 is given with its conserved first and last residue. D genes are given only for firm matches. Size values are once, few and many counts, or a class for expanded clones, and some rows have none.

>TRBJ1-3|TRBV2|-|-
TGTGCCAGCAGTGTTCAGGAAGCCTCTGGAAACACCATATATTTT
CASSVQEASGNTIYF
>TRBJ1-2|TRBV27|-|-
TGTGCCAGCAGATCAGTATTCTATGGCTACACCTTC
CASRSVFYGYTF
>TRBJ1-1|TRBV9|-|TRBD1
TGTGCCAGCAGCGCCTCGACAGGGATGAACACTGAAGCTTTCTTT
CASSASTGMNTEAFF
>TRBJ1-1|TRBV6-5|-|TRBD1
TGTGCCAGCAGCCCCGGACAGGGCCTGGAGGAAGCTTTCTTT
CASSPGQGLEEAFF
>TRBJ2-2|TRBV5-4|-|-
TGTGCCAGCAGCTTGATGGGGTCCGGGGAGCTGTTTTTT
CASSLMGSGELFF
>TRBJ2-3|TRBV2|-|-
TGTGCCAGCAGTGAGGACTCGACAGATACGCAGTATTTT
CASSEDSTDTQYF
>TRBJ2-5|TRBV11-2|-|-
TGTGCCAGCAGCTTAGGGGTCCAGACGTACCAAGAGACCCAGTACTTC
CASSLGVQTYQETQYF
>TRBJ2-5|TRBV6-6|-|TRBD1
TGTGCCAGCAGTAGGGGGCACGGAGAGACCCAGTACTTC
CASSRGHGETQYF
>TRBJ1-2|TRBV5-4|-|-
TGTGCCAGCAGCGGAGGGGGGGTTGGCTACACCTTC
CASSGGGVGYTF
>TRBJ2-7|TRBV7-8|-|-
TGTGCCAGCAGCAAAGACTACGAGCAGTACTTC
CASSKDYEQYF
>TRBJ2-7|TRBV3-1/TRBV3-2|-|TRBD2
TGTGCCAGCAGCCAAGATAGGGTGCTAGCGGGAGAAGGTGGATCAGACGAGCAGTACTTC
CASSQDRVLAGEGGSDEQYF
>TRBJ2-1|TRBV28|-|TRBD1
TGTGCCAGCTGTTACACGGGACAGATCGATTACAATGAGCAGTTCTTC
CASCYTGQIDYNEQFF
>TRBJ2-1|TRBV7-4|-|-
TGTGCCAGCAGCTTAGAGGGATACTCTGAGGAGCCAACTAGCTCCTACAATGAGCAGTTCTTC
CASSLEGYSEEPTSSYNEQFF
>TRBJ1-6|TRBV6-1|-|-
TGTGCCAGCAGTGAAGTCCCCCGGGGCCATCTTCCCCTCCACTTT
CASSEVPRGHLPLHF
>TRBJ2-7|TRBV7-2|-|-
TGTGCCAGCAGCTTAGCACCCTCGGGATTGGGCTACGAGCAGTACTTC
CASSLAPSGLGYEQYF
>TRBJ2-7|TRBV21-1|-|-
TGTGCCAGCAGCAAATCCCCGGGACAGTTAAACTACGAGCAGTACTTC
CASSKSPGQLNYEQYF
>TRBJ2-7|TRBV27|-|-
TGTGCCAGCAGTCAAGGGCGGGCATTCTACGAGCAGTACTTC
CASSQGRAFYEQYF
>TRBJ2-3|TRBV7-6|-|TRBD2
TGTGCCAGCAGCTTAGTCATAGCGGGAGGGCCCAAGCAGTATTTT
CASSLVIAGGPKQYF
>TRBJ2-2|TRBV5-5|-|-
TGTGCCAGCAGCTTGGGGACAGCGAACACCGGGGAGCTGTTTTTT
CASSLGTANTGELFF
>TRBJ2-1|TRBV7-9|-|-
TGTGCCAGCAGCTTACTTCCGAGGGAGATAAGCTCCTACAATGAGCAGTTCTTC
CASSLLPREISSYNEQFF
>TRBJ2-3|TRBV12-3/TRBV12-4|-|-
TGTGCCAGCAGGCGGTTCACAGATACGCAGTATTTT
CASRRFTDTQYF
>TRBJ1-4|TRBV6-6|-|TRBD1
TGTGCCAGCAGCGACAGGGTAAATGAAAAACTGTTTTTT
CASSDRVNEKLFF
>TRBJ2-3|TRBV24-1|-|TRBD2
TGTGCCACCAGTGATTTTAGCGGGAGGGCAGATACGCAGTATTTT
CATSDFSGRADTQYF
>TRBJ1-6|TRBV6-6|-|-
TGTGCCAGCAGTTACTCGGAAGGGCGATTCAATTCACCCCTCCACTTT
CASSYSEGRFNSPLHF
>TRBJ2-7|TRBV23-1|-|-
TGCGCCAGCAGTCAAAAGTCTGACGGCCCCCTGAACGAGCAGTACTTC
CASSQKSDGPLNEQYF
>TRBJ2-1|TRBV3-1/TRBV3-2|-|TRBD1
TGTGCCAGCAGTCTTTCGGGACAGAACTACAATGAGCAGTTCTTC
CASSLSGQNYNEQFF
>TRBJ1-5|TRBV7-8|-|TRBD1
TGTGCCAGCAGCTTAACAGGGGGAGGCCAGCCCCAGCATTTT
CASSLTGGGQPQHF
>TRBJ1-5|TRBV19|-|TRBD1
TGTGCCAGTAGTACCCGGGACAGTTATAGCAATCAGCCCCAGCATTTT
CASSTRDSYSNQPQHF
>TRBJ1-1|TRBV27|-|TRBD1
TGTGCCAGCAGTTACACAGGGGGCAGAGGAACTGAAGCTTTCTTT
CASSYTGGRGTEAFF
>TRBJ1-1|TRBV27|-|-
TGTGCCAGCAGTTTACGTACGGGGGGGTACACTGAAGCTTTCTTT
CASSLRTGGYTEAFF
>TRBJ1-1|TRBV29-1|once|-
TGCAGCGCCCAAAGGGGGGGGGCCATGAACACTGAAGCTTTCTTT
CSAQRGGAMNTEAFF
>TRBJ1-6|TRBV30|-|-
TGTGCCTGGAGGACCGGGCGCAATTCACCCCTCCACTTT
CAWRTGRNSPLHF
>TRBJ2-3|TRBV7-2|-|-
TGTGCCAGCAGCCGGGATTCGACAGCAGATACGCAGTATTTT
CASSRDSTADTQYF
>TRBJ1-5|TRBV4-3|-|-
TGCGCCAGCAGCCAAGATCTGGCCGGAGGTTCGCCCCAGCATTTT
CASSQDLAGGSPQHF
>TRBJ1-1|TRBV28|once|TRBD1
TGTGCCAGCAAGGGACAGGCGAACACTGAAGCTTTCTTT
CASKGQANTEAFF
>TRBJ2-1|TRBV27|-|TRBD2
TGTGCCAGCAGTTTTAGCGGGGGGGATTCCTACAATGAGCAGTTCTTC
CASSFSGGDSYNEQFF
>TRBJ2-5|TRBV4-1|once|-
TGCGCCAGCAGCCAAGATGGTAATGGAAAAGAGACCCAGTACTTC
CASSQDGNGKETQYF
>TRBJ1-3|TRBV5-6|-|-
TGTGCCAGCAGCTTCCCCCCCCGGGATTATGCTGGAAACACCATATATTTT
CASSFPPRDYAGNTIYF
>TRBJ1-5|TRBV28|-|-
TGTGCCAGCAGTCCGGCGGCCGGGAATCAGCCCCAGCATTTT
CASSPAAGNQPQHF
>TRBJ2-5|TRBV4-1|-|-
TGCGCCAGCAGCCATGCGACCCAGTACTTC
CASSHATQYF
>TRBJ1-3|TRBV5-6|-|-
TGTGCCAGCAGCTTGGCCGGGCCGACCATATATTTT
CASSLAGPTIYF
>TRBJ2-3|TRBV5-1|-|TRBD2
TGCGCCAGCAGCAGAACGGGACTAGAAGCCCTAATTAGCACAGATACGCAGTATTTT
CASSRTGLEALISTDTQYF
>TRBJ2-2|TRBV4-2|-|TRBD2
TGTGCCAGCAGCCAAACCACACTAGCGGCCCCCACCGGGGAGCTGTTTTTT
CASSQTTLAAPTGELFF
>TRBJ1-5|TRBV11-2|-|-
TGTGCCAGCAGCTTTGAGTATAGCAATCAGCCCCAGCATTTT
CASSFEYSNQPQHF
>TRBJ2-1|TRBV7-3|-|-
TGTGCCAGCAGCCTTGGAGTGAGTGAGCAGTTCTTC
CASSLGVSEQFF
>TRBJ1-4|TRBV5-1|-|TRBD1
TGCGCCAGCAGCTTACAGCCGGGACAGGGGAACGAAAAACTGTTTTTT
CASSLQPGQGNEKLFF
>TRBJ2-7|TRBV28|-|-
TGTGCCAGCACCCCCGGCCTAAACTACGAGCAGTACTTC
CASTPGLNYEQYF
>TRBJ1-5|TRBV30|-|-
TGTGCCTGGAGCGCTAATAGCAATCAGCCCCAGCATTTT
CAWSANSNQPQHF
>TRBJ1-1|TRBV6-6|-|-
TGTGCCAGCAGGCGACAGGTTTCGAACACTGAAGCTTTCTTT
CASRRQVSNTEAFF
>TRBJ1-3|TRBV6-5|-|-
TGTGCCAGCAGTTACTCTGGGGGCCCTGGAAACACCATATATTTT
CASSYSGGPGNTIYF
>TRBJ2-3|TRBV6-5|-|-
TGTGCCAGCAGTCCGTATACCGAGCAGTATTTT
CASSPYTEQYF
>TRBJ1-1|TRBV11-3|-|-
TGTGCCAGCAGCTTAAAAAGGGAGGTGGACACTGAAGCTTTCTTT
CASSLKREVDTEAFF
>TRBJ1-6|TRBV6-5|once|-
TGTGCCAGCAGTTACCGGACCGGTCGGGGTTCACCCCTCCACTTT
CASSYRTGRGSPLHF
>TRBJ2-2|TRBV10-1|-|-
TGCGCCAGCCTGGGTTTCAGGCCAGCCGGGGAGCTGTTTTTT
CASLGFRPAGELFF
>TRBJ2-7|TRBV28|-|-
TGTGCCAGCAGGGCGGCTAGCCTATCCTACGAGCAGTACTTC
CASRAASLSYEQYF
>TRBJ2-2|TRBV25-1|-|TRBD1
TGTGCCAGCAGTGATTCGGGACAGGGTTGGGGCGGGGAGCTGTTTTTT
CASSDSGQGWGGELFF
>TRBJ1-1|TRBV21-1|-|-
TGTGCCAGCAGCAAGGGACAGAGGGGTAGTAAGCAGGGAGCTTTCTTT
CASSKGQRGSKQGAFF
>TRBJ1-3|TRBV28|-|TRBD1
TGTGCCAGCAGTTTAGACAGGGGATTTGGGTCTGGAAACACCATATATTTT
CASSLDRGFGSGNTIYF
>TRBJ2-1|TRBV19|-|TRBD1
TGTGCCAGTAGTATAGACCGGTGGGACAGGGGAAGGGTCAATGAGCAGTTCTTC
CASSIDRWDRGRVNEQFF